A single sample is the source of the 12 T cell receptor beta chains below, sequenced in a study of blood T cells in healthy people across ages. For the second PCR, which ran for 7 to 11 cycles, a sample-barcoded 5' primer and a J-beta primer mix were used. TCRdb ran MiXCR on the 5' RACE reads and lists one entry per CDR3 protein. The sample contains roughly 500,000 distinct CDR3 sequences, 25% to 30% of which appear only once. The sample was blood. These receptors all come from a woman aged 70 to 79 in good health.

The sample holds a few counts of this clonotype. The J gene is TRBJ2-1, the V gene TRBV20-1; D uncertain. The assigned J gene may be wrong: the sequence end matches TRBJ2-7 better. The V gene's germline CDR1 is DFQATT and CDR2 SNEGSKA (reference sequence). The CDR3 is 14 residues long. CDR3 sequence (DNA): TGCAGTGCTACAACCCAGAGATCCTCCTACGAGCAGTACTTC. Protein: CSATTQRSSYEQYF.

The chain uses TRBV6-6 and TRBJ2-6, with D possibly TRBD2 on 6 matching bases. CDR3 size: 17 residues. CDR1 and CDR2 from the germline V gene are MNHNY and SVGAGI (reference sequence). Deletions cut 6 bases from V and 4 bases from J, with 19 bases between. CDR3 sequence: CASSIRDSTSGANVLTF. In DNA, the CDR3 is TGTGCCAGCAGCATCCGGGACTCGACTTCCGGGGCCAACGTCCTGACTTTC.

This clonotype was seen only a few times. This chain joins TRBV13 and TRBJ2-7; perhaps D is TRBD1 or TRBD2 (5 bases each). V lost 5 bases and J lost 1, with 9 bases in between. This CDR3 spans 13 amino acids. From germline, CDR1 is PRHDT and CDR2 FYEKMQ (reference sequence). The chain's CDR3 is CASSRGPSYEQYF. The CDR3 nucleotides are TGTGCCAGCAGCCGGGGCCCATCCTACGAGCAGTACTTC.

J is TRBJ1-1 and V is TRBV6-2 or TRBV6-3; unclear D gene. Per germline, CDR1 MNHEY and CDR2 SVGEGT. The V gene lost 8 bases and the J gene lost 10 bases, with 20 bases spanning the gap. The CDR3 runs to 13 residues. The CDR3, as DNA: TGTGCCAGCGCTTTCACGGGCCCTCGAACAGCTTTCTTT. Translating gives CASAFTGPRTAFF.

This clonotype was picked up a small number of times. One end of the junction fails to match germline, which may point to a read error. The chain combines TRBV5-1 with TRBJ2-1; D may correspond to TRBD1 or TRBD2 (5 bases each). Germline V CDR1 and CDR2: SGHRS, YFSETQ. This CDR3 has 14 residues. This CDR3 reads CASSAGTNYNKQFF. CDR3 nucleotide sequence: TGCGCCAGCAGCGCCGGGACCAATTACAATAAGCAGTTCTTC.

This clonotype was detected only a few times. The V call is TRBV12-3 or TRBV12-4, the J call TRBJ1-1; D ambiguous. This CDR3 has 11 residues. The V gene lost 1 base and the J gene lost 10 bases, with 7 bases spanning the gap. The DNA of the CDR3 is TGTGCCAGCAGTTTAGGGGAGGTAGCTTTCTTT. It specifies CASSLGEVAFF.

The chain uses TRBV7-3 and TRBJ2-5; D is perhaps TRBD2 (5 bases). Germline-derived CDR1 and CDR2 are SGHTA and FQGTGA. The CDR3 extends over 15 amino acids. The V and J ends lost 5 bases and 4 bases respectively, with 17 bases between them. The CDR3 loop is CASSPNPGSGETQYF. The DNA of the CDR3 is TGTGCCAGCAGCCCAAATCCGGGGTCGGGAGAGACCCAGTACTTC.

This clonotype was counted only a few times. The chain carries TRBV29-1 and TRBJ2-7; no reliable D call. The CDR3 length is 14 residues. The V end lost 4 bases, the J end lost 4 bases, and 17 bases lay between the germline ends. Per germline, CDR1 SQVTM and CDR2 ANQGSEA. The CDR3 DNA is TGCAGCGTTGTGGATCCGGCCAGGAGTTACGAGCAGTACTTC. This encodes CSVVDPARSYEQYF.

Written as DNA, the CDR3 is TGTGCCAGTAGTACAGGGTTCAACTATGGCTACACCTTC. This encodes CASSTGFNYGYTF. The rearrangement uses TRBV19 and TRBJ1-2, with a tentative D call TRBD1 (5 bases). This CDR3 is built from 13 residues. Trimming pared 4 bases from V and 2 bases from J, leaving 8 bases between. Germline assignment: CDR1 LNHDA and CDR2 SQIVND (reference sequence).

This clonotype was picked up many times. V gene TRBV6-2 or TRBV6-3 combines with J gene TRBJ2-5; 7 nucleotides align to TRBD1. Germline CDR1 is MNHEY and CDR2 is SVGEGT. Trimming at V came to 1 base and at J to 2 bases, leaving 7 bases not matched to a gene. The CDR3 sequence is 16 residues long. The CDR3 DNA is TGTGCCAGCAGTTACTTCCGGGACAGAACACAAGAGACCCAGTACTTC. Translation gives CASSYFRDRTQETQYF.

This sequence joins TRBV6-2 or TRBV6-3 and TRBJ2-3, with TRBD2 identical over 14 bases. Germline V gene lookup returns CDR1 MNHEY and CDR2 SVGEGT. CDR3 size: 20 residues. The V segment lost 6 bases and the J segment 2 bases; nucleotides outside the gene matches: 16. The CDR3: CASSFLPGTSGGPPTDTQYF. CDR3 sequence (DNA): TGTGCCAGCAGCTTCCTACCCGGGACTAGCGGGGGTCCCCCCACAGATACGCAGTATTTT.

This clonotype is termed medium-sized. A junction end diverges from the germline sequence, so it may reflect a read error. This rearrangement joins TRBV5-1 to TRBJ2-5; D unresolved. The germline gives CDR1 SGHRS, CDR2 YFSETQ. This CDR3 region has 11 residues. The CDR3 here is CASSSQETQYF. The CDR3 nucleotides read TGTGCCAGCAGCTCCCAAGAGACCCAGTACTTC.